A single sample gave rise to the 13 T cell receptor beta chains below, sequenced in a study of blood T cell repertoires in COVID-19. Produced via immunoSEQ multiplex PCR; TCRdb's table is partial and in-frame only. Seen here are about 220,000 clones, 85% to 90% observed once, and the top ten hold about 15%. Source material: PBMCs or T cells enriched from blood (not recorded which). The receptors were gathered from a woman between 50 and 59 years old with acute COVID-19.

This sequence joins TRBV4-1 and TRBJ1-5, with TRBD1 as a possible D gene (5 bases). The V gene lost 4 bases and the J gene lost 5 bases, with 15 bases spanning the gap. Germline loops: CDR1 MGHRA, CDR2 YSYEKL. The CDR3 is made up of 15 amino acids. Here the CDR3 DNA reads TGCGCCAGCAGCCCCCGGCAGGGAGGAGATCAGCCCCAGCATTTT. Translated: CASSPRQGGDQPQHF.

The chain uses TRBV27 and TRBJ2-7, with 7 bases fitting TRBD1. The CDR3 has 14 residues. In germline, CDR1 is MNHEY, CDR2 SMNVEV (reference sequence). V trimming: 6 bases; J trimming: 0 bases; junction bases outside the gene matches: 5. CDR3 nucleotide sequence: TGTGCCAGCAGATTCCGGGACAGCTCCTACGAGCAGTACTTC. Translated, it gives CASRFRDSSYEQYF.

The sample holds one count of this clone. The chain combines TRBV28 with TRBJ2-7; 9 nucleotides match TRBD1. This CDR3 comprises 18 residues. Germline V lookup: CDR1 MDHEN, CDR2 SYDVKM. Trimming removed 3 bases from V and 2 bases from J; junction bases left unmatched: 14. DNA for the CDR3: TGTGCCAGCAGTTTGAAGCTGGAGCTGGGGACAGGGACCTACGAGCAGTACTTC. Its protein product is CASSLKLELGTGTYEQYF.

The chain links TRBV9 to TRBJ2-5; 9 positions match TRBD2. CDR3 length: 15 residues. The ends lost 2 bases at V and 1 base at J; junction bases unmatched: 3. Looked up from germline, CDR1 is SGDLS and CDR2 is YYNGEE. The CDR3 loop is CASSVGLALQETQYF. In DNA form, the CDR3 reads TGTGCCAGCAGCGTGGGACTAGCCCTCCAAGAGACCCAGTACTTC.

The chain joins TRBV12-3 or TRBV12-4 to TRBJ1-1, with no clear D. The CDR3 has 11 amino acids. Trimming left V 8 bases short and J 13 bases short, with 17 bases between. The CDR3 nucleotides are TGTGCCAGCTACCAACCGACACACGGTTTCTTT. It translates to CASYQPTHGFF.

The CDR3 DNA sequence: TGTGCCACCGGGACTAGCGGGACCTACTCCTACGAGCAGTACTTC. Residues: CATGTSGTYSYEQYF. The rearrangement uses TRBV10-3 and TRBJ2-7, with 13 bases lining up with TRBD2. Germline-derived CDR1 and CDR2 are ENHRY and SYGVKD. CDR3 length: 15 residues. Trimming at V came to 10 bases and at J to 0 bases, leaving 6 bases not matched to a gene.

The gene calls are TRBV24-1 and TRBJ2-7; possible D gene TRBD2, 5 bases. V was shortened by 4 bases and J by 0 bases, with 9 bases between the two germline ends. The CDR3 contains 14 residues. Per germline, CDR1 KGHDR and CDR2 SFDVKD. The DNA of the CDR3 is TGTGCCACCAGTGACGGGGTCTTCTCCTACGAGCAGTACTTC. The encoded protein is CATSDGVFSYEQYF.

With respect to this clone: Other DNA sequences of this sample code for an identical CDR3. The chain links TRBV5-1 to TRBJ2-7; 8 bases are a match to TRBD2. With 0 bases clipped from V and 0 bases from J, the junction kept 2 bases outside the gene matches. The CDR3 contains 15 residues. Germline lookup yields CDR1 SGHRS and CDR2 YFSETQ. The CDR3 is CASSLVSGSSYEQYF. As DNA, the CDR3 is TGCGCCAGCAGCTTGGTGAGCGGGAGCTCCTACGAGCAGTACTTC.

This clone showed up just a few times. DNA for the CDR3: TGTGCCAGCAGCTTGGTACAGGGCAATGAGCAGTTCTTC. Protein product: CASSLVQGNEQFF. This sequence joins TRBV5-4 and TRBJ2-1; tentatively, D is TRBD1 (6 bases). CDR3 size: 13 residues. V gave up 0 bases and J gave up 6 bases, with 7 bases separating them. CDR1 and CDR2 (germline): SGHNT, YYREEE (reference sequence).

The genes are TRBV5-1 and TRBJ1-4; tentative D call: TRBD1 (5 bases). Trimming removed 4 bases at V and 4 bases at J, with 14 bases between. CDR1 is SGHRS, CDR2 YFSETQ, per germline. CDR3 length: 15 amino acids. CDR3 region: CASSAQYRNNEKLFF. CDR3 DNA: TGCGCCAGCAGCGCCCAATACAGGAATAATGAAAAACTGTTTTTT. The complete variable domain, with remaining parts taken from reference TRBV5-1 and TRBJ1-4, reads KAGVTQTPRYLIKTRGQQVTLSCSPISGHRSVSWYQQTPGQGLQFLFEYFSETQRNKGNFPGRFSGRQFSNSRSEMNVSTLELGDSALYLCASSAQYRNNEKLFFGSGTQLSVL.

The rearrangement uses TRBV29-1 and TRBJ1-2, with D possibly matching TRBD1 (5 bases). This CDR3 comprises 13 residues. Trimming left V 3 bases short and J 4 bases short, with 12 bases between. Germline lookup yields CDR1 SQVTM and CDR2 ANQGSEA. The CDR3 DNA follows: TGCAGCGTTGAGGGAGGGACTACCTATGGCTACACCTTC. This encodes CSVEGGTTYGYTF.

The chain is built from TRBV20-1 and TRBJ1-5, with D possibly being TRBD1 (6 bases). Trimming shortened V by 3 bases and J by 1 base, and 16 bases separated the two germline ends. The CDR3 length is 16 residues. Germline loops: CDR1 DFQATT, CDR2 SNEGSKA (reference sequence). CDR3 nucleotide sequence: TGCAGTGCTAGTGAGAGGGGGACGGTAAGCAATCAGCCCCAGCATTTT. Amino acids: CSASERGTVSNQPQHF.

The V call is TRBV20-1, the J call TRBJ2-7; TRBD2 is a possible D gene (5 bases). Germline V gives CDR1 DFQATT, CDR2 SNEGSKA (reference sequence). This CDR3 is 16 amino acids long. With 3 bases removed from V and 0 bases from J, the gap between germline ends came to 18 bases. The CDR3 spells CSASDRRAQFSYEQYF. The CDR3 nucleotides read TGCAGTGCTAGTGATCGGCGGGCCCAGTTCTCCTACGAGCAGTACTTC.